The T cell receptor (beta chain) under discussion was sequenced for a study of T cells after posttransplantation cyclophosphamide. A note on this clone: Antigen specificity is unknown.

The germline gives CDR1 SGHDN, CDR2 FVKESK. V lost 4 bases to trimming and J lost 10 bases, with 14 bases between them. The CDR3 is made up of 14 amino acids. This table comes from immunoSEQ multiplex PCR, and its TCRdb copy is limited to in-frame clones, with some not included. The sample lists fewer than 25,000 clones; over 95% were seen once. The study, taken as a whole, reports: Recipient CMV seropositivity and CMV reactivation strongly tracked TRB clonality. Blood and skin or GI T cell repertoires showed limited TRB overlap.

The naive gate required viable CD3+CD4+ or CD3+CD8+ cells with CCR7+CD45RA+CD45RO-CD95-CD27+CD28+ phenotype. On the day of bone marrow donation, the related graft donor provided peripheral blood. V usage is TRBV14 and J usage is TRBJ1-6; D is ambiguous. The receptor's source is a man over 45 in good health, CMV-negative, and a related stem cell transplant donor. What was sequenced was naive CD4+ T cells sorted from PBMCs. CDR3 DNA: TGTGCCAGCAGCCGGCGGGCCCGGCCATCACCCCTCCACTTT. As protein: CASSRRARPSPLHF.